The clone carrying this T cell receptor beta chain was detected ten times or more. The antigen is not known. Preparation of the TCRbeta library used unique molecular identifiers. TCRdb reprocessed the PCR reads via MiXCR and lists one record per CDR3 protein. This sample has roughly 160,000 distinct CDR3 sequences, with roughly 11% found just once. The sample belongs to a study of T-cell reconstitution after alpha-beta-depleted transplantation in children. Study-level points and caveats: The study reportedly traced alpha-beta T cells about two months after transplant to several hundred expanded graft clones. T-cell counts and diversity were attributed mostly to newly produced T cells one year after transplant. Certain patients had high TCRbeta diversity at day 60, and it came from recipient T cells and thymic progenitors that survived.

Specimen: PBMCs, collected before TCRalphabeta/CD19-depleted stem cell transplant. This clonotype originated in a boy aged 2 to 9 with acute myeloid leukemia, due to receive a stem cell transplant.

The CDR3 DNA reads TGTGCCAGCAGGACAGCGCAGGGGTGGTATGGCTACACCTTC. It is translated as CASRTAQGWYGYTF. V and J are TRBV27 and TRBJ1-2; D is possibly TRBD1 (6 bases). V was clipped by 6 bases and J by 5 bases, with 16 bases between them. Germline V gene data show CDR1 as MNHEY and CDR2 as SMNVEV (reference sequence). This CDR3 is built from 14 residues.